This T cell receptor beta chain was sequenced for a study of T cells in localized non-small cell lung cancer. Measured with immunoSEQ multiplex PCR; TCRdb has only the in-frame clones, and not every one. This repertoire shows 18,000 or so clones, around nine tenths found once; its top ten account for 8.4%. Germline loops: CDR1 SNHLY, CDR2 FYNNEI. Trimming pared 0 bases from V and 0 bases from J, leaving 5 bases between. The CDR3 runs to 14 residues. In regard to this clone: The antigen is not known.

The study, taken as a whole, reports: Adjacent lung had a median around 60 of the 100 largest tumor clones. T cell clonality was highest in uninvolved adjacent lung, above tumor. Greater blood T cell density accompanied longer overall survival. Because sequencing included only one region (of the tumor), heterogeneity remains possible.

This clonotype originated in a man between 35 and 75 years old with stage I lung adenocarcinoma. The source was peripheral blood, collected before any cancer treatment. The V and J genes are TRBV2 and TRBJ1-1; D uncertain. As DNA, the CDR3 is TGTGCCAGCAGTGAAGCCCGAATGAACACTGAAGCTTTCTTT. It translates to CASSEARMNTEAFF.